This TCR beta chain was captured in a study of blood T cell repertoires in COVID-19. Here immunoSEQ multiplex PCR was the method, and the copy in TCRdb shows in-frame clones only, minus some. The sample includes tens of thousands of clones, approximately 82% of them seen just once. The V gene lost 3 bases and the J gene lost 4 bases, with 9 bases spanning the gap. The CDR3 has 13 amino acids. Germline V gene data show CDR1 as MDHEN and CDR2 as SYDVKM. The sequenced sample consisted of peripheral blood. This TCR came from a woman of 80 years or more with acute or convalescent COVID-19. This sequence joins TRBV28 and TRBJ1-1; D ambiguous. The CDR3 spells CASSLAGITEAFF. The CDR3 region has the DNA TGTGCCAGCAGTTTGGCGGGGATCACTGAAGCTTTCTTT.